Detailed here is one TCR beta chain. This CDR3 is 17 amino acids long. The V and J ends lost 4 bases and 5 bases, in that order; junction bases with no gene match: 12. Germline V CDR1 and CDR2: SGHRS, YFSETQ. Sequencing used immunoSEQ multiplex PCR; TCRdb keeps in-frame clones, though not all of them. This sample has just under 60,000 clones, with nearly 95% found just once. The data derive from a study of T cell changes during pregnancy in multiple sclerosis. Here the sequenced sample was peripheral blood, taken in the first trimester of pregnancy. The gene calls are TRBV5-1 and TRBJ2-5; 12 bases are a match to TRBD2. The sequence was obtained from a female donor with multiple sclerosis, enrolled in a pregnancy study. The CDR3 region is CASSPTSGGSRSETQYF. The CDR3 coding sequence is TGCGCCAGCAGCCCAACTAGCGGGGGGTCTAGGTCGGAGACCCAGTACTTC.